This T cell receptor (beta chain) derives from a study of T cells in Graves' hyperthyroidism and ophthalmopathy. Study-wide context: Peripheral blood was taken when the disease was first diagnosed, before any treatment began.

The study, taken as a whole, reports: Most expanded thyroid clonotypes above 0.001 recurred in blood.

TCR beta CDR3 region amplification was performed from RNA transcripts. HTBI primers drove first-round RT-PCR of the TCR CDR3. TCRdb called the multiplex PCR reads again in MiXCR, with one record for every CDR3 protein. The sample lists under 450,000 distinct CDR3 sequences; approximately 12% were seen once. CDR3 size: 12 residues. Germline CDR1 SEHNR, CDR2 FQNEAQ (reference sequence). Notes on this clonotype: Its antigen is currently unknown. Compared with germline, one end of the junction differs, possibly owing to a read error.

It was uncontrolled infection, other autoimmune disease, pregnancy or lactation that excluded patients. Diagnosis rested on symptoms, serum thyroxine and TRAb, thyroid ultrasound, and orbital computed tomography. The chain joins TRBV7-9 to TRBJ2-1, with a weak D call TRBD2 (6 bases). The sequence was obtained from a man aged 30 to 45 with Graves' hyperthyroidism that later progressed to Graves' ophthalmopathy. Sequencing was performed on blood. The CDR3 spells CACREARNEQFF. As DNA, the CDR3 is TGTGCCTGCAGGGAGGCGCGAAATGAGCAGTTCTTC.